The clone carrying this T cell receptor beta chain was picked up one time. Its cognate antigen is unknown. The data belong to a study of graft-versus-host responses after intestinal transplantation. Study outcomes and limitations: Detection of GvH clones occurred in recipient marrow, and some had their first appearance in ileum or blood. The presence of high graft-versus-host to host-versus-graft clonal ratios in allografts characterized patients with graft-donor T cell macrochimerism.

The table came from immunoSEQ multiplex PCR; TCRdb's copy has only in-frame clones and leaves some out. Among fewer than 60,000 clones listed, 65% to 85% were seen once. The sequence was obtained from a human donor who was the organ donor for an intestinal transplant. Specimen: unstimulated CD4+ T cells sorted from spleen or lymph node cells, collected before transplant.

CDR3 sequence: CAWSVRGGGDTQYF. The CDR3 region has the DNA TGTGCCTGGAGTGTACGTGGGGGCGGGGATACGCAGTATTTT. V is TRBV30 and J is TRBJ2-3, with D tentatively TRBD1 (6 bases). Germline CDR1 and CDR2: GTSNPN and SVGIG (reference sequence). The CDR3 is made up of 14 amino acids. V was cut by 0 bases and J by 6 bases, with 13 bases left in between.